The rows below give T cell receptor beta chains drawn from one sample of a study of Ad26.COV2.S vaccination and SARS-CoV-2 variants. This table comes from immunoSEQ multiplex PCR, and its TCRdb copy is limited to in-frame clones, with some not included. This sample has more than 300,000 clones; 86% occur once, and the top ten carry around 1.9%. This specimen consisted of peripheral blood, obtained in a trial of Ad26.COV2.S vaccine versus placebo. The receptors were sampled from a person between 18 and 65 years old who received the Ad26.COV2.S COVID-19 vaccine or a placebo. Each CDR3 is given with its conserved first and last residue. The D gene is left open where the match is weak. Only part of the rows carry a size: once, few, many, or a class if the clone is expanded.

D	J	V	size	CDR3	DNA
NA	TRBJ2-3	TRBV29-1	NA	CSVEEGVSTSQYF	TGCAGCGTTGAAGAAGGTGTCAGCACGTCCCAGTATTTT
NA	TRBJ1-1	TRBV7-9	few	CASSPPGTKNTEAFF	TGTGCCAGCAGCCCCCCCGGGACAAAGAACACTGAAGCTTTCTTT
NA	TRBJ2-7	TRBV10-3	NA	CAISGGGRRRSYEQYF	TGTGCCATCAGTGGAGGGGGGAGACGGAGGAGCTACGAGCAGTACTTC
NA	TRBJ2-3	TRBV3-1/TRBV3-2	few	CASSLKGGEAKASTDTQYF	TGTGCCAGCAGCCTAAAGGGGGGTGAGGCAAAAGCTAGCACAGATACGCAGTATTTT
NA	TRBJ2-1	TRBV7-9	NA	CASSATSGLYNEQFF	TGTGCCAGCAGCGCTACCTCGGGACTGTACAATGAGCAGTTCTTC
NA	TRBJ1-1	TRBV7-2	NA	CASSYSTGGGTEAFF	TGTGCCAGCAGCTACTCAACAGGTGGGGGGACTGAAGCTTTCTTT
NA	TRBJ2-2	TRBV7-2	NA	CASSIKNTGELFF	TGTGCCAGCAGTATCAAGAACACCGGGGAGCTGTTTTTT
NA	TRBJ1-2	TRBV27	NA	CASSLLYGYTF	TGTGCCAGCAGTCTCCTCTATGGCTACACCTTC
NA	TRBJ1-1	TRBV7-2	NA	CASSLDNGGTEAFF	TGTGCCAGCAGCTTAGATAATGGGGGGACTGAAGCTTTCTTT
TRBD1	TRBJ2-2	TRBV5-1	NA	CASSSVPDRGTGELFF	TGCGCCAGCAGCTCAGTTCCGGACAGGGGAACCGGGGAGCTGTTTTTT
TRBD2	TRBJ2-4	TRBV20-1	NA	CSASLAGGQWAKNIQYF	TGCAGTGCTAGTTTAGCGGGGGGGCAGTGGGCCAAAAACATTCAGTACTTC
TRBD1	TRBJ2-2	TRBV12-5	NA	CASGAIYRGAGELFF	TGTGCTAGTGGGGCAATCTACAGGGGGGCCGGGGAGCTGTTTTTT
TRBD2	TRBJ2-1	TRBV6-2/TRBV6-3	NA	CASSYAWTSGVYREFF	TGTGCCAGCAGTTACGCCTGGACTAGCGGGGTATATAGGGAGTTCTTC
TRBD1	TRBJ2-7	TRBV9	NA	CASSVGQGVHEQYF	TGTGCCAGCAGCGTAGGACAGGGGGTCCACGAGCAGTACTTC
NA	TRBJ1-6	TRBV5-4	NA	CASSQARDNSPLHF	TGTGCCAGCAGCCAGGCCCGGGACAATTCACCCCTCCACTTT
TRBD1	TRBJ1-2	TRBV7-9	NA	CASSPSRGQGSQDYGYTF	TGTGCCAGCAGCCCGTCTCGGGGACAGGGGAGCCAGGACTATGGCTACACCTTC
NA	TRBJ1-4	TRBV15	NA	CATSRITGSYEKLFF	TGTGCCACCAGCCGAATTACAGGGTCGTATGAAAAACTGTTTTTT
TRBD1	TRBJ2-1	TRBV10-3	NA	CAISESVPGTGRNEQFF	TGTGCCATCAGTGAGTCGGTCCCCGGGACAGGGCGGAATGAGCAGTTCTTC
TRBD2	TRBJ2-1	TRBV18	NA	CASSPLSGGQNEQFF	TGTGCCAGCTCACCGCTAAGCGGGGGGCAAAATGAGCAGTTCTTC
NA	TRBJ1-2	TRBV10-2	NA	CASSGGNYGYTF	TGCGCCAGCAGTGGGGGTAACTATGGCTACACCTTC
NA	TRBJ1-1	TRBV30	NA	CAWSGGARTEAFF	TGTGCCTGGAGTGGGGGGGCCCGGACTGAAGCTTTCTTT
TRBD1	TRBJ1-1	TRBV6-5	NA	CASFPGQKTEAFF	TGTGCCAGCTTTCCGGGACAGAAGACCGAAGCTTTCTTT